This T cell receptor (beta chain) was captured by sequencing in a study of PD-1 blockade in classical Hodgkin lymphoma. Time point of the sample: cycle 4 day 1 (C4D1), after six to seven weeks of nivolumab. Each patient experienced a relapse that followed autologous stem cell transplantation, and brentuximab vedotin exposure varied. Best responses included complete response and partial response; otherwise, the best response was progressive disease. With 0 bases removed from V and 1 base from J, the gap between germline ends came to 3 bases. Germline V gives CDR1 SGDLS, CDR2 YYNGEE. The CDR3 has 13 amino acids. Notes on the study in general: The causes of the repertoire differences, possibly disease activity or prior therapy, remain undefined. By cycle point C4D1, TCR diversity had risen significantly in CD4+ cells (but not CD8+ cells).

Sequencing was performed with immunoSEQ multiplex PCR; in TCRdb, only in-frame clones are kept and a portion is missing. The table has more than 20,000 clones, over 60% seen once; the top ten hold under 25%. This clone came up once. Its antigen is not identified. The chain employs TRBV9 and TRBJ2-3; D unresolved. The sample was peripheral blood mononuclear cells (PBMCs), taken before the fourth cycle of nivolumab. The sequence derives from a human donor with classical Hodgkin lymphoma. The CDR3: CASSVVGTDTQYF. The CDR3 DNA sequence: TGTGCCAGCAGCGTAGTCGGCACAGATACGCAGTATTTT.